A selection of T cell receptor beta chains follows, all from one sample in a study of T cell repertoires in cytomegalovirus infection. TCRdb reanalysed the reads using MiXCR and keeps one entry per CDR3 protein. The sample lists 200,000 to 300,000 distinct CDR3 sequences, roughly 15% occurring once. The sequenced sample consisted of PBMCs. These receptor sequences come from a human donor in good health (CMV status not recorded). Some clones in this sample may be carry-over from other donors' samples. Both conserved end residues are part of each CDR3. The D gene is left open where the match is weak. Clone size is shown for a subset of rows, as once, few, many or a class of expanded clone.

j_gene	abundance	v_gene	d_gene	CDR3nt	CDR3aa
TRBJ2-1	many	TRBV6-2/TRBV6-3	-	TGTGCCAGCAGTTACAGTTTCGGACCTCCATACAATGAGCAGTTCTTC	CASSYSFGPPYNEQFF
TRBJ2-7	many	TRBV7-8	-	TGTGCCAGCAGCCCCAGTACCTACGAGCAGTACTTC	CASSPSTYEQYF
TRBJ1-5	many	TRBV7-2	-	TGTGCCAGCAGCTTAGGAGACAGCAATCAGCCCCAGCATTTT	CASSLGDSNQPQHF
TRBJ1-2	few	TRBV20-1	TRBD1	TGCAGTGCAAAAGACAGGGTGTTCTATGGCTACACCTTC	CSAKDRVFYGYTF
TRBJ2-3	many	TRBV7-2	-	TGTGCCAGCAGCTTACAACTCACAGATACGCAGTATTTT	CASSLQLTDTQYF
TRBJ2-2	-	TRBV20-1	-	TGCAGTGCTCTACCGAGGGGAGGCCATGTCACCGGGGAGCTGTTTTTT	CSALPRGGHVTGELFF
TRBJ2-7	-	TRBV5-5	TRBD2	TGTGCCAGCAGCTCGTTGACGGGAATTACTAGCGGGAACTACGAGCAGTACTTC	CASSSLTGITSGNYEQYF
TRBJ2-7	once	TRBV18	-	TGTGCCAGCTCACCGGGGGGTCGCAGGTTCGACGAGCAGTACTTC	CASSPGGRRFDEQYF
TRBJ1-2	few	TRBV20-1	-	TGCAGTGCAAAGGGACACGCTAACTATGGCTACACCTTC	CSAKGHANYGYTF
TRBJ2-5	many	TRBV7-2	TRBD2	TGTGCCAGCAGCTTATTCCCTAGCGGGGGCCAAGAGACCCAGTACTTC	CASSLFPSGGQETQYF
TRBJ2-3	-	TRBV6-4	TRBD2	TGTGCCAGCAGTGACCTAGCGGGCGGGACAGATACGCAGTATTTT	CASSDLAGGTDTQYF
TRBJ2-7	-	TRBV20-1	-	TGCAGTGCTAGGCGAGGAACCATCGCTCGGGAGCAGTACTTC	CSARRGTIAREQYF
TRBJ1-6	few	TRBV28	-	TGTGCCAGCAGTCGACTGGGTAATTCACCCCTCCACTTT	CASSRLGNSPLHF
TRBJ2-5	-	TRBV28	-	TGTGCCAGCAGTTTGCCAGTTGAGACGGAGACCCAGTACTTC	CASSLPVETETQYF
TRBJ1-3	few	TRBV20-1	-	TGCAGTGCTAGGGACTCCTTTTTTAGGAGGTCTGGAAACACCATATATTTT	CSARDSFFRRSGNTIYF
TRBJ1-6	-	TRBV20-1	-	TGCAGTGCTAGGGCCGGGACGGGCTATAATTCACCCCTCCACTTT	CSARAGTGYNSPLHF
TRBJ2-3	many	TRBV7-2	TRBD1	TGTGCCAGCAGCTTCGGGACAGGGGTTTCCACAGATACGCAGTATTTT	CASSFGTGVSTDTQYF
TRBJ1-2	-	TRBV2	-	TGTGCCAGCAGTGAAGGGACCACTAACTATGGCTACACCTTC	CASSEGTTNYGYTF
TRBJ2-7	few	TRBV27	TRBD2	TGTGCCAGCACCCCCTTAGCCCTAGCGGGAAGCGAGCAGTACTTC	CASTPLALAGSEQYF
TRBJ2-1	many	TRBV28	TRBD2	TGTGCCAGCAGTTTAGCGGGAGGGTCTCGAAATGAGCAGTTCTTC	CASSLAGGSRNEQFF
TRBJ2-4	-	TRBV4-2	TRBD1	TGTGCCAGCAGCAAGGGGACAGAAGTAGCCAAAAACATTCAGTACTTC	CASSKGTEVAKNIQYF
TRBJ2-1	many	TRBV7-3	TRBD2	TGTGCCAGCAGCTTAACTACTAGCGGGAGAGGTGAGCAGTTCTTC	CASSLTTSGRGEQFF
TRBJ1-1	few	TRBV6-6	-	TGTGCCAGCAGCTTCGACTCCGGGACAATCATGAACACTGAAGCTTTCTTT	CASSFDSGTIMNTEAFF